One and the same sample provided the 7 T cell receptor beta chains below, sequenced in a study of blood T cell repertoires in COVID-19. Using immunoSEQ multiplex PCR, the repertoire was profiled, and TCRdb retains in-frame clones only, with some absent. This sample has about 220,000 clones, with 70% to 90% found just once. The sequencing sample was made of PBMCs or T cells enriched from blood (not recorded which). The source of these receptors is a woman between 45 and 60 years old with acute COVID-19.

V gene TRBV7-2 combines with J gene TRBJ2-1; no reliable D call. CDR1 is SGHTA, CDR2 FQGNSA, per germline. With 0 bases removed from V and 8 bases from J, the gap between germline ends came to 11 bases. The CDR3 totals 14 residues. The CDR3 nucleotides read TGTGCCAGCAGCTTAGCCTCAAATGAGTATGAGCAGTTCTTC. It encodes CASSLASNEYEQFF.

The chain employs TRBV7-2 and TRBJ2-5, with TRBD2 matching 9 bases. Germline-derived CDR1 and CDR2 are SGHTA and FQGNSA. V gave up 0 bases and J gave up 2 bases; unmatched junction bases: 4. The CDR3 covers 16 residues. The CDR3 sequence: CASSLALAGRQETQYF. CDR3 nucleotide sequence: TGTGCCAGCAGCTTAGCCCTAGCGGGGAGACAAGAGACCCAGTACTTC.

This chain joins TRBV28 and TRBJ1-2, with TRBD1 matching 7 bases. The CDR3 is made up of 13 amino acids. The germline V gene encodes CDR1 MDHEN and CDR2 SYDVKM. V lost 6 bases and J lost 7; bases outside the gene matches: 8. CDR3 DNA: TGTGCCAGCAGCCCGACAGGGCAAAGTGGCTACACCTTC. Encoded protein: CASSPTGQSGYTF.

J is TRBJ1-2 and V is TRBV28, with D tentatively TRBD1 (6 bases). This CDR3 is 14 amino acids long. The germline V and J ends were trimmed by 5 bases and 5 bases, with 15 bases remaining between them. Germline CDR1 reads MDHEN; CDR2 reads SYDVKM. The CDR3 sequence: CASSRGTATYGYTF. The CDR3 DNA reads as TGTGCCAGCAGTAGGGGGACGGCCACTTATGGCTACACCTTC.

As DNA, the CDR3 is TGTGCCAGCAGTGACACCGGGACAGCTAAGAAGAACACTGAAGCTTTCTTT. Protein: CASSDTGTAKKNTEAFF. The chain uses TRBV6-4 and TRBJ1-1; 7 nucleotides align to TRBD1. J was trimmed by 1 base and V by 2 bases; bases with no gene match: 10. The CDR3 is made up of 17 amino acids. CDR1 is MRHNA and CDR2 is SNTAGT in the germline V gene.

The V gene is TRBV7-2, the J gene TRBJ1-1; TRBD1 is a possible D gene (6 bases). V lost 5 bases to trimming and J lost 5 bases, with 18 bases between them. CDR3 length equals 15 residues. Germline V CDR1 and CDR2: SGHTA, FQGNSA. This CDR3 reads CASSPVGGRGTEAFF. CDR3 coding DNA: TGTGCCAGCAGCCCAGTAGGGGGTCGTGGAACTGAAGCTTTCTTT.

The chain couples TRBV5-4 to TRBJ1-5; 9 bases align to TRBD1. The J segment lost 7 bases and the V segment lost 0 bases, leaving 5 bases of the junction unmatched. The CDR3 is 15 residues long. Germline V gene sequence: CDR1 SGHNT, CDR2 YYREEE (reference sequence). The CDR3 sequence is CASSLGQGVGQPQHF. CDR3 bases: TGTGCCAGCAGCTTGGGACAGGGGGTCGGCCAGCCCCAGCATTTT.